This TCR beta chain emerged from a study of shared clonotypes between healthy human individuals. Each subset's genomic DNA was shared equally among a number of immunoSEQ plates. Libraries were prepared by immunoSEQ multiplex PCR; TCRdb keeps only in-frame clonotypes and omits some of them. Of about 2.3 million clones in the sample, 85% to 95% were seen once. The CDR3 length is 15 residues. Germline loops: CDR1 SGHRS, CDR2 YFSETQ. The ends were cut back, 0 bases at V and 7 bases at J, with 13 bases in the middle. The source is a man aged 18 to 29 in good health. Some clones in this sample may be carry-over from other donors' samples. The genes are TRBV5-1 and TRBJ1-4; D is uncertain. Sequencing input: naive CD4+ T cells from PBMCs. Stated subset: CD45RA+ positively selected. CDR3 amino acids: CASSLGAGLREKLFF. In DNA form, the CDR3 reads TGCGCCAGCAGCTTGGGGGCGGGTTTACGTGAAAAACTGTTTTTT.